The T cell receptor beta chain described here comes from a study of T-cell reconstitution after alpha-beta-depleted transplantation in children. For TCRbeta, the library was prepared with unique molecular identifiers. TCRdb analysed the PCR reads with MiXCR anew, one entry per CDR3 protein. Altogether about 540,000 distinct CDR3 sequences are present, about 16% being singletons, with the ten largest covering roughly 3.3%. The V end was cut by 0 bases, the J end by 6 bases, with 10 bases between. CDR1 is SGDLS, CDR2 YYNGEE, per germline. The CDR3 contains 14 residues. This clonotype was sampled from a human donor who donated a stem cell graft to a child with acute lymphoblastic leukemia. Material: PBMCs from the stem cell graft donor, obtained from the stem cell graft. V gene TRBV9 combines with J gene TRBJ2-1; D is ambiguous. In DNA, the CDR3 is TGTGCCAGCAGCGTAGGTTCCCGGCTCAATGAGCAGTTCTTC. Its protein is CASSVGSRLNEQFF.